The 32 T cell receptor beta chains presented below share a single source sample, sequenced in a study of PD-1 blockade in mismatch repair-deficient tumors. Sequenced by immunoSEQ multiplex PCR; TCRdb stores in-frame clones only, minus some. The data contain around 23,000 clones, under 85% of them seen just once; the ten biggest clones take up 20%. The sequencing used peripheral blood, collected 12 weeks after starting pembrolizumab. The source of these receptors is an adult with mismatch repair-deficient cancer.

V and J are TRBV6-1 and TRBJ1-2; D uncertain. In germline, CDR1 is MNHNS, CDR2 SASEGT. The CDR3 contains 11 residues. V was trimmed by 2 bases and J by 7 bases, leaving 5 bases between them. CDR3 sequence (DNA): TGTGCCAGCAGTGAATGGGCTGGCTACACCTTC. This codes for CASSEWAGYTF.

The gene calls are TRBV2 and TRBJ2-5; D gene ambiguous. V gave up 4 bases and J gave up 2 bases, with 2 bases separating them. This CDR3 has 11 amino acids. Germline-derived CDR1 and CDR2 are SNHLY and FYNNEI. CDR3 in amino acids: CASSGQETQYF. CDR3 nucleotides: TGTGCCAGCAGTGGGCAAGAGACCCAGTACTTC.

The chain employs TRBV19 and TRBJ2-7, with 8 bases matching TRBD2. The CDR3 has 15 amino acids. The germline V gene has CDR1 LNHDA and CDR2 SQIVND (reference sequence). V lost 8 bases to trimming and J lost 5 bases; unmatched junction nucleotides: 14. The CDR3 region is CASRDRSGRSDEQYF. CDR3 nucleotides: TGTGCCAGTCGGGATCGGAGCGGGAGATCCGACGAGCAGTACTTC.

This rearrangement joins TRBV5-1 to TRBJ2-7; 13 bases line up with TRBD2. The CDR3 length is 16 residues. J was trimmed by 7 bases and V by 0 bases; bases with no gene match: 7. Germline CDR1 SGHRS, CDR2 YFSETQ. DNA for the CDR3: TGCGCCAGCAGCTTGGTGGGGACTAGCGGGACTCGAGAGCAGTACTTC. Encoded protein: CASSLVGTSGTREQYF.

The CDR3 sequence: CASSEQGNRYGYTF. DNA of the CDR3: TGTGCCAGCAGTGAACAGGGGAATAGATATGGCTACACCTTC. The V call is TRBV2, the J call TRBJ1-2; a possible D gene is TRBD1 (6 bases). Trimming cost V 2 bases and J 5 bases, with 12 bases left between them. Germline V gene data show CDR1 as SNHLY and CDR2 as FYNNEI. This CDR3 has 14 amino acids.

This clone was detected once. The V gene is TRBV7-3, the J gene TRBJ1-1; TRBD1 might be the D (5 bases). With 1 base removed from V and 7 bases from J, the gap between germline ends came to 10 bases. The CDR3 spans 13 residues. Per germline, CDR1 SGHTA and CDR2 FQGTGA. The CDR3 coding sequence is TGTGCCAGCAGCTTAATGTCGGGGGGTGAAGCTTTCTTT. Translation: CASSLMSGGEAFF.

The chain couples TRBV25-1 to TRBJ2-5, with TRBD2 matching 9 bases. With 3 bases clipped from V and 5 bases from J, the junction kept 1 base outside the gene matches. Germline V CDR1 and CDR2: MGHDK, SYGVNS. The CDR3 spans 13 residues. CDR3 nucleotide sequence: TGTGCCAGCAGTGAGAGCGGGAGGGAGACCCAGTACTTC. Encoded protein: CASSESGRETQYF.

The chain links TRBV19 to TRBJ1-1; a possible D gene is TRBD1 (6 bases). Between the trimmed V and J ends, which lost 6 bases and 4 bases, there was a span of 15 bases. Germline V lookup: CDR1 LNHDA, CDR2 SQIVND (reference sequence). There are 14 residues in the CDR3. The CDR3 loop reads CASSPSGVGTEAFF. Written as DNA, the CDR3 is TGTGCCAGTAGCCCCTCAGGGGTCGGCACTGAAGCTTTCTTT.

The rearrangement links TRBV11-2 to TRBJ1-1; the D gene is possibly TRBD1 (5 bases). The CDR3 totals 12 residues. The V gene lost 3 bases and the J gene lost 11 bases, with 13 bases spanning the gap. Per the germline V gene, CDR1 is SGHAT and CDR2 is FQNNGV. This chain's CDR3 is CASSFASRVAFF. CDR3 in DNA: TGTGCCAGCAGCTTCGCAAGCAGGGTTGCTTTCTTT.

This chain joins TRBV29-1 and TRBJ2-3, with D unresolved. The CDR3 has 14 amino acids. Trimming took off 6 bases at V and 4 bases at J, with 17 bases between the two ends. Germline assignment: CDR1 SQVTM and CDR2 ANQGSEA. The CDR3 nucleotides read TGCAGCGTCCCAAGGTGGCAGCCATCAGATACGCAGTATTTT. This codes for CSVPRWQPSDTQYF.

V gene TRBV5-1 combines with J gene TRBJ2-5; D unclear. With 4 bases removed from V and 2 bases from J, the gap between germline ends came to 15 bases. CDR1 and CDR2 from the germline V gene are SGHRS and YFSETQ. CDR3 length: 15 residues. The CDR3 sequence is CASSLSRQIQETQYF. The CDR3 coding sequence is TGCGCCAGCAGCCTTAGCCGCCAGATTCAAGAGACCCAGTACTTC.

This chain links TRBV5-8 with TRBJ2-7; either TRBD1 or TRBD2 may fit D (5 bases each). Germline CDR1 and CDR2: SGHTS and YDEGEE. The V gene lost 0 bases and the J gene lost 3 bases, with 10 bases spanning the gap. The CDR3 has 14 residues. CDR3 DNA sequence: TGTGCCAGCAGCTTGGCCGGTGGGGGCTACGAGCAGTACTTC. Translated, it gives CASSLAGGGYEQYF.

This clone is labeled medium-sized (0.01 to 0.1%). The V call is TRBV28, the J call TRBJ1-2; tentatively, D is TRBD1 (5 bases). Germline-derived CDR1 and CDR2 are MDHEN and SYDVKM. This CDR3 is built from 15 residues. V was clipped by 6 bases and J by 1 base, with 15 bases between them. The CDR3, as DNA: TGTGCCAGCAGCCAGGGAGGTGGCCTTAACTATGGCTACACCTTC. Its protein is CASSQGGGLNYGYTF.

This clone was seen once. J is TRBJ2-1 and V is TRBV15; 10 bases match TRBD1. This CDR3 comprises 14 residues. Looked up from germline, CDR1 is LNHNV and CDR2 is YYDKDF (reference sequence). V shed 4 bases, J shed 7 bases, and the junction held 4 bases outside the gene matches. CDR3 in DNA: TGTGCCACCAGCATCCGGGACAGGGGTAATGAGCAGTTCTTC. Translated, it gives CATSIRDRGNEQFF.

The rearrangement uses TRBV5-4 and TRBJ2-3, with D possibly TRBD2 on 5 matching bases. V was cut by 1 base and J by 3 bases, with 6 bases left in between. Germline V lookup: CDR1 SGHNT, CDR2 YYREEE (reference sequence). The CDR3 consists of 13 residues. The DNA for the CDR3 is TGTGCCAGCAGCTTGCGAGGGACAGATACGCAGTATTTT. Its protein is CASSLRGTDTQYF.

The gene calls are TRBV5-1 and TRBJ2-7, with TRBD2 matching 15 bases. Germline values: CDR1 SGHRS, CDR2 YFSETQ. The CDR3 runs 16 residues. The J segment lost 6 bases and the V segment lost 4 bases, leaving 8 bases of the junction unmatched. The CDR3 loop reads CASSSGTSGRICEQYF. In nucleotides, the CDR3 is TGCGCCAGCAGCAGCGGGACTAGCGGGAGGATATGCGAGCAGTACTTC. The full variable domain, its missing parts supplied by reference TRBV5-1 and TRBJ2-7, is KAGVTQTPRYLIKTRGQQVTLSCSPISGHRSVSWYQQTPGQGLQFLFEYFSETQRNKGNFPGRFSGRQFSNSRSEMNVSTLELGDSALYLCASSSGTSGRICEQYFGPGTRLTVT.

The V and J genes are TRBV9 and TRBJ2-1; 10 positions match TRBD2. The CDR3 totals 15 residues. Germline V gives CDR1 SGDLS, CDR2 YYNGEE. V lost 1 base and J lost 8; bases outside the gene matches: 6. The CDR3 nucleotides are TGTGCCAGCAGCGTAAGCGGGAGGGCCAGCGATGAGCAGTTCTTC. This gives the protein CASSVSGRASDEQFF.

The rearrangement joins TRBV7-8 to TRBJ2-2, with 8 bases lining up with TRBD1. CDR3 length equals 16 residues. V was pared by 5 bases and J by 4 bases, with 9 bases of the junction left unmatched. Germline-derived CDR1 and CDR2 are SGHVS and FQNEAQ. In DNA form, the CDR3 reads TGTGCCAGCAGCAGAACCAGGGGGCTGAGCACCGGGGAGCTGTTTTTT. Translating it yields CASSRTRGLSTGELFF. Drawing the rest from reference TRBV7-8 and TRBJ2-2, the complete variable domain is GAGVSQSPRYKVAKRGQDVALRCDPISGHVSLFWYQQALGQGPEFLTYFQNEAQLDKSGLPSDRFFAERPEGSVSTLKIQRTQQEDSAVYLCASSRTRGLSTGELFFGEGSRLTVL.

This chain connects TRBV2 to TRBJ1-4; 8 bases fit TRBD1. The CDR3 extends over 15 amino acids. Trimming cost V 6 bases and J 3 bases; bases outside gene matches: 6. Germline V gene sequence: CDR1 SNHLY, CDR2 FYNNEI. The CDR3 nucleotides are TGTGCCAGCAGACGGACAGGGTCCGCTAATGAAAAACTGTTTTTT. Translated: CASRRTGSANEKLFF.

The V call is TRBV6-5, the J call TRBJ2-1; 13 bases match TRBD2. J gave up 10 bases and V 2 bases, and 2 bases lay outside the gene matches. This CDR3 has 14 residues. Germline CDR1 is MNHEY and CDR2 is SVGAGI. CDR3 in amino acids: CASSYGTSGAEQFF. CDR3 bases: TGTGCCAGCAGTTACGGGACTAGCGGGGCGGAGCAGTTCTTC.

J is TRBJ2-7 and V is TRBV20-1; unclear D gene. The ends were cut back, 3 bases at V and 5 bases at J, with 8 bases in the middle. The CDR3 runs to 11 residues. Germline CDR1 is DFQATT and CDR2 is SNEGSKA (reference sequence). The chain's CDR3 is CSASGANEQYF. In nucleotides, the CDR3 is TGCAGTGCTAGTGGAGCGAACGAGCAGTACTTC.

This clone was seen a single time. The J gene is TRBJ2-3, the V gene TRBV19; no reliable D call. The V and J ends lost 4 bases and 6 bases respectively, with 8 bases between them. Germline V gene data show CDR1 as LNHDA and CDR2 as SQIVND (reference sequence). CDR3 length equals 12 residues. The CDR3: CASSTSFDTQYF. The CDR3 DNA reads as TGTGCCAGTAGTACTAGTTTCGATACGCAGTATTTT.

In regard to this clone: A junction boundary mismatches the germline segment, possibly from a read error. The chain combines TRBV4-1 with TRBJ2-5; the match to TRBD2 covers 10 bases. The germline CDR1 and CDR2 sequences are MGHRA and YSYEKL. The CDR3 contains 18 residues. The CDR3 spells CASSQETRISLGLAKRDF. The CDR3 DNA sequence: TGCGCCAGCAGCCAAGAGACGAGGATTTCACTGGGACTAGCGAAGCGGGACTTC.

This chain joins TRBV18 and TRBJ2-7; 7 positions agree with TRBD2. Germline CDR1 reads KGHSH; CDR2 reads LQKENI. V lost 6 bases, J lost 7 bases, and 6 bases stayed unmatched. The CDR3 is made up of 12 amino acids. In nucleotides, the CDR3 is TGTGCCAGCTCCCCGGGGAGGGCGGAGCAGTACTTC. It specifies CASSPGRAEQYF.

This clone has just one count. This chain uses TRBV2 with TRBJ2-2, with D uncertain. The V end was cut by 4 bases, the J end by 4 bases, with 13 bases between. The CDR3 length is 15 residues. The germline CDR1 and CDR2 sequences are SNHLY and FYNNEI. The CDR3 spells CASSGQAISTGELFF. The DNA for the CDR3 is TGTGCCAGCAGTGGGCAGGCTATCAGCACCGGGGAGCTGTTTTTT.

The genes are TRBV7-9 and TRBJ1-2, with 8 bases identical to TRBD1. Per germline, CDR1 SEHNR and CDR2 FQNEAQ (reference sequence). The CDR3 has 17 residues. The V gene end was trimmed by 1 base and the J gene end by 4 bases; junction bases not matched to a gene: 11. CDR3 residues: CASSLEVGQGAIYGYTF. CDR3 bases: TGTGCCAGCAGCTTAGAAGTCGGGCAGGGGGCTATCTATGGCTACACCTTC.

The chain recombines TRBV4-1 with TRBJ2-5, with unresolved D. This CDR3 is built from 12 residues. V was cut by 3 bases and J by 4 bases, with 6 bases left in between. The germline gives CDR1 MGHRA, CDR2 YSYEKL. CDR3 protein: CASSQRGETQYF. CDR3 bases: TGCGCCAGCAGCCAGAGAGGAGAGACCCAGTACTTC.

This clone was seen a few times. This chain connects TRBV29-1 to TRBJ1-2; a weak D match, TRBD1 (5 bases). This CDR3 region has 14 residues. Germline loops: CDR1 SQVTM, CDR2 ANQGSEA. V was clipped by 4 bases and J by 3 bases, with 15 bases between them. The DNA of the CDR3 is TGCAGCGTTGCCGCGGCTGGGGCCGACTATGGCTACACCTTC. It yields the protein CSVAAAGADYGYTF.

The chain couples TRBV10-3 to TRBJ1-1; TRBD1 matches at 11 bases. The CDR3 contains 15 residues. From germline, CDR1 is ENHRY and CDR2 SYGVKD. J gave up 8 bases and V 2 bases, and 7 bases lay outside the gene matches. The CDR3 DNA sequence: TGTGCCATCAGTGAGGGACAGGGGGCGCGTTCCGAAGCTTTCTTT. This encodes CAISEGQGARSEAFF.

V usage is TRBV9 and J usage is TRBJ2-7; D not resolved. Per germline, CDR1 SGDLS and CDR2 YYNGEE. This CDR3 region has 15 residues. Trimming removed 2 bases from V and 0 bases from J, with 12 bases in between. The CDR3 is CASSVGGESSYEQYF. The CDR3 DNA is TGTGCCAGCAGCGTCGGCGGCGAAAGCTCCTACGAGCAGTACTTC.

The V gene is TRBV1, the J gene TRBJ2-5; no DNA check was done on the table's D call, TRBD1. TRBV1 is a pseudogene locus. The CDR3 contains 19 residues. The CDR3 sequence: CTSSQCSYAVMGLQETQYF. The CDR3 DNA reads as TGCACCAGCAGCCAATGTAGCTACGCGGTGATGGGGCTTCAAGAGACCCAGTACTTC.

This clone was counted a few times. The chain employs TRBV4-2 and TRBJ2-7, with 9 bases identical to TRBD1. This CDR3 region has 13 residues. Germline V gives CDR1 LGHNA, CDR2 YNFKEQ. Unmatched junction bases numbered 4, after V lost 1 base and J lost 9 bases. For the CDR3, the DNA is TGTGCCAGCAGCCAAGGCTTACAGGGGGCGCAGTACTTC. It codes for CASSQGLQGAQYF.